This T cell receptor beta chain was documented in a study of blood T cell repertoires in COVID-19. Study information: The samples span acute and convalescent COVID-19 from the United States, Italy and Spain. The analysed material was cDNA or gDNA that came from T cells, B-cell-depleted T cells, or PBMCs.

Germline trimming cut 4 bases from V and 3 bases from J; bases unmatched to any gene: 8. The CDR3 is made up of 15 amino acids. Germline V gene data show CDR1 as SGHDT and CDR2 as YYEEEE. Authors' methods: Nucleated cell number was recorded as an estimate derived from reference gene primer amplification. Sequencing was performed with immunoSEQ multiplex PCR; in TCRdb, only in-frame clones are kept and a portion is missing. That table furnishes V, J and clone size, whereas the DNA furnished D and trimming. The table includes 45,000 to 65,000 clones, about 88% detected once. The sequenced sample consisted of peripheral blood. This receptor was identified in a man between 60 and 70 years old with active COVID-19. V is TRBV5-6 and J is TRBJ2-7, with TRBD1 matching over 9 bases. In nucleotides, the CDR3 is TGTGCCAGCAGCCGGCCGGGACAGGGTTACTACGAGCAGTACTTC. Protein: CASSRPGQGYYEQYF.